Presented here are 29 T cell receptor beta chains from one specimen sequenced in a study. TCRdb recomputed calls from the RT-PCR reads with MiXCR, one row per CDR3 protein. In the table there are about 680,000 distinct CDR3 sequences, 14% of which are singletons. Sequencing was done on a sample of memory CD4+ T cells from blood. These receptors were collected from a female donor in good health, serving as a healthy control.

This clonotype was found many times. This chain connects TRBV7-2 to TRBJ2-5; D is unresolved. Germline V CDR1 and CDR2: SGHTA, FQGNSA. The germline V and J ends were trimmed by 1 base and 2 bases, with 8 bases remaining between them. CDR3 length: 14 amino acids. The CDR3 region is CASSLGPLQETQYF. In nucleotides, the CDR3 is TGTGCCAGCAGCTTAGGGCCATTACAAGAGACCCAGTACTTC.

This clonotype occurred a few times. This chain joins TRBV20-1 and TRBJ2-1; 9 nucleotides match TRBD2. After removal of 3 bases from V and 2 bases from J, the junction contained 8 bases not matched to a gene. The CDR3 extends over 16 amino acids. Germline V gene data show CDR1 as DFQATT and CDR2 as SNEGSKA (reference sequence). The CDR3 DNA reads as TGCAGTGCTAGTACATTTAGCGGGGGTGCCTACAATGAGCAGTTCTTC. Translating it yields CSASTFSGGAYNEQFF.

This clonotype was picked up a small number of times. V is TRBV2 and J is TRBJ1-2; TRBD1 matches at 7 bases. Germline CDR1 reads SNHLY; CDR2 reads FYNNEI. V lost 2 bases, J lost 7 bases, and 1 base stayed unmatched. The CDR3 covers 12 residues. The CDR3, as DNA: TGTGCCAGCAGTGAACAGGGGGTTGGCTACACCTTC. The encoded protein is CASSEQGVGYTF.

This clonotype was observed a handful of times. CDR3 loop: CASSLVRSKDRGNEKLFF. Here the CDR3 DNA reads TGTGCCAGCAGCTTGGTTCGCTCTAAAGACAGGGGGAATGAAAAACTGTTTTTT. The chain is built from TRBV5-5 and TRBJ1-4, with 9 nucleotides matching TRBD1. V was clipped by 0 bases and J by 5 bases; unmatched bases: 11. CDR3 length equals 18 residues. Germline V gene sequence: CDR1 SGHKS, CDR2 YYEKEE (reference sequence).

This rearrangement joins TRBV12-3 or TRBV12-4 to TRBJ2-5, with D possibly matching TRBD1 (6 bases). The germline V and J ends were trimmed by 2 bases and 4 bases, with 11 bases remaining between them. This CDR3 comprises 14 residues. The CDR3 sequence is CASSLQGWGETQYF. In nucleotides, the CDR3 is TGTGCCAGCAGTTTACAGGGGTGGGGAGAGACCCAGTACTTC.

This clonotype showed up just a few times. The chain links TRBV5-1 to TRBJ1-2; 8 bases align to TRBD1. This CDR3 region has 15 residues. J lost 3 bases, V lost 4 bases, and 8 bases had no gene match. Germline V CDR1 and CDR2: SGHRS, YFSETQ. For the CDR3, the DNA is TGCGCCAGCAGCGGTGGGACAGGAATTCACTATGGCTACACCTTC. Its protein product is CASSGGTGIHYGYTF.

The chain uses TRBV27 and TRBJ2-3; weak D call: TRBD1 (6 bases). The germline CDR1 and CDR2 sequences are MNHEY and SMNVEV (reference sequence). The CDR3 consists of 21 residues. V dropped 0 bases and J dropped 6 bases, with 31 bases sitting between them. This chain's CDR3 is CASSLSSARGAGTRRVDTQYF. The CDR3 bases are TGTGCCAGCAGTTTATCTTCTGCCCGTGGGGCAGGGACACGACGGGTGGATACGCAGTATTTT.

The V and J genes are TRBV15 and TRBJ2-5; TRBD2 matches at 15 bases. The CDR3 runs to 15 residues. Germline V CDR1 and CDR2: LNHNV, YYDKDF (reference sequence). Trimming cost V 0 bases and J 9 bases; bases outside gene matches: 2. CDR3 DNA: TGTGCCACCAGCAGAGATCGGACTAGCGGGAGGGCCCAGTACTTC. It translates to CATSRDRTSGRAQYF. The full variable domain, in which reference TRBV15 and TRBJ2-5 provide the parts outside the CDR3, is DAMVIQNPRYQVTQFGKPVTLSCSQTLNHNVMYWYQQKSSQAPKLLFHYYDKDFNNEADTPDNFQSRRPNTSFCFLDIRSPGLGDTAMYLCATSRDRTSGRAQYFGPGTRLLVL.

This clonotype was counted ten times or more. The V gene is TRBV6-4, the J gene TRBJ2-3, with no clear D. CDR3 size: 11 residues. The germline gives CDR1 MRHNA, CDR2 SNTAGT. The V and J ends lost 7 bases and 2 bases respectively, with 4 bases between them. The CDR3 region is CASNYTDTQYF. The DNA for the CDR3 is TGTGCCAGCAATTACACAGATACGCAGTATTTT.

This clonotype came up a few times. The chain links TRBV27 to TRBJ2-1, with unresolved D. This CDR3 has 13 residues. With 6 bases removed from V and 4 bases from J, the gap between germline ends came to 10 bases. Germline CDR1 reads MNHEY; CDR2 reads SMNVEV (reference sequence). CDR3 sequence reads: CASRRLLYNEQFF. The DNA for the CDR3 is TGTGCCAGCAGAAGGCTCCTGTACAATGAGCAGTTCTTC.

Ten or more counts support this clonotype. The chain carries TRBV10-3 and TRBJ1-5, with TRBD1 as a possible D gene (6 bases). V lost 9 bases and J 0 bases, leaving 12 bases between the germline ends. The CDR3 is made up of 14 amino acids. Germline V gene lookup returns CDR1 ENHRY and CDR2 SYGVKD. The CDR3 DNA is TGTGCCATGGACAGACCCTATAGCAATCAGCCCCAGCATTTT. Residues: CAMDRPYSNQPQHF.

This clonotype was recorded a few times. This chain uses TRBV7-2 with TRBJ2-1; 7 nucleotides agree with TRBD1. The junction had 2 bases not matched to a gene; V was cut back by 2 bases and J by 7 bases. The length of the CDR3 is 13 residues. Germline loops: CDR1 SGHTA, CDR2 FQGNSA. The CDR3 sequence: CASSLIRGNEQFF. In DNA, the CDR3 is TGTGCCAGCAGCTTAATCAGGGGGAATGAGCAGTTCTTC. Using reference TRBV7-2 and TRBJ2-1 for the parts outside the CDR3, the full variable domain is GAGVSQSPSNKVTEKGKDVELRCDPISGHTALYWYRQSLGQGLEFLIYFQGNSAPDKSGLPSDRFSAERTGGSVSTLTIQRTQQEDSAVYLCASSLIRGNEQFFGPGTRLTVL.

The CDR3 sequence: CSARRQGGKNIQYF. CDR3 nucleotides: TGCAGTGCTAGACGTCAGGGGGGCAAAAACATTCAGTACTTC. This sequence joins TRBV20-1 and TRBJ2-4; TRBD1 is a possible D gene (7 bases). The germline V and J ends were trimmed by 2 bases and 3 bases, with 11 bases remaining between them. Germline lookup yields CDR1 DFQATT and CDR2 SNEGSKA (reference sequence). This CDR3 spans 14 amino acids.

The V gene is TRBV6-6, the J gene TRBJ1-2; D call uncertain. Germline V gives CDR1 MNHNY, CDR2 SVGAGI (reference sequence). The CDR3 runs to 14 residues. Trimming took off 7 bases at V and 5 bases at J, with 17 bases between the two ends. The CDR3 loop reads CASTQSRAIYGYTF. For the CDR3, the DNA is TGTGCCAGCACCCAATCTCGGGCTATTTATGGCTACACCTTC.

A few counts support this clonotype. The chain uses TRBV5-4 and TRBJ2-7, with TRBD2 as a possible D gene (5 bases). In germline, CDR1 is SGHNT, CDR2 YYREEE (reference sequence). CDR3 length equals 13 residues. V shed 4 bases and J shed 3 bases, with 11 bases lying between them. The DNA for the CDR3 is TGTGCCAGCAGCCAGCCGGGGTTCTACGAGCAGTACTTC. The encoded protein is CASSQPGFYEQYF.

This clonotype was counted at least ten times. This chain links TRBV3-1 with TRBJ2-7, with 8 bases lining up with TRBD1. CDR1 LGHDT and CDR2 YNNKEL come from the germline V gene (reference sequence). Trimming at V came to 1 base and at J to 4 bases, leaving 9 bases not matched to a gene. The CDR3 has 16 amino acids. CDR3 in DNA: TGTGCCAGCAGCCAAGCCGGGACAGGCAAGGGATACGAGCAGTACTTC. Translating it yields CASSQAGTGKGYEQYF.

The chain recombines TRBV19 with TRBJ2-4; tentatively, D is TRBD1 (5 bases). Germline assignment: CDR1 LNHDA and CDR2 SQIVND (reference sequence). Trimming took off 3 bases at V and 5 bases at J, with 17 bases between the two ends. This CDR3 contains 16 residues. CDR3 in DNA: TGTGCCAGTAGTATTGTCCTAGGGGATGGGCAAAACATTCAGTACTTC. It codes for CASSIVLGDGQNIQYF.

The V and J genes are TRBV20-1 and TRBJ2-3; 12 nucleotides agree with TRBD2. The J segment lost 2 bases and the V segment lost 2 bases, leaving 8 bases of the junction unmatched. Germline lookup yields CDR1 DFQATT and CDR2 SNEGSKA (reference sequence). The CDR3 sequence is 17 residues long. This CDR3 is CSARRRGLAGPTDTQYF. Here the CDR3 DNA reads TGCAGTGCTAGACGCCGGGGACTAGCGGGCCCCACAGATACGCAGTATTTT.

The chain joins TRBV15 to TRBJ2-7, with a tentative D call TRBD2 (6 bases). The germline gives CDR1 LNHNV, CDR2 YYDKDF (reference sequence). Trimming removed 4 bases at V and 0 bases at J, with 13 bases between. There are 15 residues in the CDR3. CDR3 loop: CATSKRDGGSYEQYF. The CDR3 DNA reads as TGTGCCACCAGCAAACGGGACGGGGGCTCCTACGAGCAGTACTTC.

The V and J genes are TRBV6-1 and TRBJ2-7, with D perhaps TRBD1 (5 bases). The V and J ends lost 6 bases and 7 bases respectively, with 16 bases between them. Germline CDR1 MNHNS, CDR2 SASEGT. The CDR3 covers 13 residues. The CDR3, as DNA: TGTGCCAGCAGGGGGCTGGGCCCCAATGAGCAGTACTTC. Encoded protein: CASRGLGPNEQYF.

This clonotype was counted only a few times. The chain couples TRBV6-5 to TRBJ2-5, with D unclear. Germline values: CDR1 MNHEY, CDR2 SVGAGI. The V end was cut by 2 bases, the J end by 2 bases, with 3 bases between. There are 12 residues in the CDR3. This CDR3 is CASSYPQETQYF. CDR3 in DNA: TGTGCCAGCAGTTACCCTCAAGAGACCCAGTACTTC.

The chain has TRBV27 and TRBJ2-1; 8 nucleotides align to TRBD2. J lost 3 bases, V lost 8 bases, and 9 bases had no gene match. The germline V gene encodes CDR1 MNHEY and CDR2 SMNVEV (reference sequence). The CDR3 extends over 15 amino acids. The CDR3 DNA sequence: TGTGCCAGCCAAAGGGCGGGAGGATTCTACAATGAGCAGTTCTTC. Protein: CASQRAGGFYNEQFF.

As to this clonotype: A read error is likely, as this CDR3 ends without the conserved phenylalanine or tryptophan. The chain combines TRBV5-1 with TRBJ2-5, with TRBD1 matching 7 bases. Germline V gene data show CDR1 as SGHRS and CDR2 as YFSETQ. V gave up 0 bases and J gave up 2 bases; unmatched junction bases: 1. This CDR3 has 14 residues. CDR3 nucleotides: TGCGCCAGCAGCTTGGGACAGGGTCAAGAGACCCAGTACTCC. This gives the protein CASSLGQGQETQYS.

In this sample, this clonotype turned up a few times. The gene calls are TRBV27 and TRBJ1-5; unclear D gene. Germline CDR1 reads MNHEY; CDR2 reads SMNVEV (reference sequence). This CDR3 is built from 13 residues. V lost 0 bases and J lost 11, with 11 bases in between. CDR3: CASSLSRRGAQHF. The DNA of the CDR3 is TGTGCCAGCAGTTTATCGAGACGCGGGGCCCAGCATTTT.

V gene TRBV4-2 combines with J gene TRBJ1-1; TRBD1 matches at 8 bases. Trimming took 6 bases from V and 1 from J; bases not matched to a gene: 10. The length of the CDR3 is 16 residues. Germline CDR1 and CDR2: LGHNA and YNFKEQ. This CDR3 is CASRWQGAIPNTEAFF. The CDR3 region has the DNA TGTGCCAGCAGGTGGCAGGGGGCTATCCCGAACACTGAAGCTTTCTTT.

The V and J genes are TRBV4-3 and TRBJ2-7; D may correspond to TRBD1 or TRBD2 (6 bases each). Deletions cut 1 base from V and 6 bases from J, with 16 bases between. CDR3 length: 15 amino acids. Germline V gene lookup returns CDR1 LGHNA and CDR2 YSLEER. The CDR3 bases are TGCGCCAGCAGCCAAGTAGAAATCGGGGGCTCCGAGCAGTACTTC. Translating it yields CASSQVEIGGSEQYF.

This clonotype was counted many times. CDR3 DNA sequence: TGTGCCAGCAGCTTAGCACAGTACAATGAGCAGTTCTTC. Translation gives CASSLAQYNEQFF. This sequence joins TRBV7-6 and TRBJ2-1; D gene uncertain. The germline CDR1 and CDR2 sequences are SGHVS and FNYEAQ. CDR3 length equals 13 residues. Trimming cost V 0 bases and J 4 bases, with 4 bases left between them.

This clonotype was seen ten or more times. The J gene is TRBJ1-5, the V gene TRBV7-2; 8 bases agree with TRBD1. Germline V gene sequence: CDR1 SGHTA, CDR2 FQGNSA. V lost 1 base and J lost 6; bases outside the gene matches: 5. The CDR3 runs 15 residues. DNA of the CDR3: TGTGCCAGCAGCTTAGTTGCAGGGGGCGTTCAGCCCCAGCATTTT. It translates to CASSLVAGGVQPQHF.

This clonotype was observed a handful of times. The V gene is TRBV9, the J gene TRBJ1-4; D is perhaps TRBD1 (5 bases). Germline V CDR1 and CDR2: SGDLS, YYNGEE. Between the trimmed V and J ends, which lost 3 bases and 8 bases, there was a span of 17 bases. This CDR3 region has 15 residues. The CDR3 here is CASSATSSGSEKLFF. In DNA form, the CDR3 reads TGTGCCAGCAGCGCAACATCATCAGGGTCGGAAAAACTGTTTTTT.